A single sample gave rise to the 25 T cell receptor beta chains below, sequenced in a study of cytomegalovirus exposure and HLA in healthy donors. The PCR ran on 60 Vbeta and 13 Jbeta primers. The repertoire was sequenced with immunoSEQ multiplex PCR; TCRdb's copy has only in-frame clones and lacks some. Among roughly 200,000 clones listed, around 88% were seen once. Source material: PBMCs. Receptors were obtained from a woman in her twenties or thirties in good health and CMV-seronegative.

The chain joins TRBV9 to TRBJ1-2; 7 positions match TRBD1. CDR3 length: 15 amino acids. The germline gives CDR1 SGDLS, CDR2 YYNGEE. The V and J ends lost 4 bases and 4 bases, in that order; junction bases with no gene match: 10. DNA of the CDR3: TGTGCCAGCAGCAGGGGGGACAGCTTGTCCTATGGCTACACCTTC. Amino acid sequence: CASSRGDSLSYGYTF.

This rearrangement joins TRBV27 to TRBJ1-5; D unresolved. The CDR3 is 19 amino acids. Germline lookup yields CDR1 MNHEY and CDR2 SMNVEV (reference sequence). Trimming cost V 4 bases and J 2 bases, with 24 bases left between them. CDR3 protein: CASSYGAEPFIMRNQPQHF. The CDR3 DNA reads as TGTGCCAGCAGTTATGGTGCGGAACCTTTCATTATGCGCAATCAGCCCCAGCATTTT.

This clone showed up just once. The CDR3 region has the DNA TGTGCCAGCAGCCGGGACAGGGGCAATCAGCCCCAGCATTTT. This translates into CASSRDRGNQPQHF. J is TRBJ1-5 and V is TRBV2, with TRBD1 matching over 9 bases. With 6 bases clipped from V and 2 bases from J, the junction kept 2 bases outside the gene matches. The CDR3 is 14 amino acids. From germline, CDR1 is SNHLY and CDR2 FYNNEI.

This chain links TRBV5-8 with TRBJ2-1; 11 bases match TRBD2. Germline CDR1 reads SGHTS; CDR2 reads YDEGEE. V was pared by 1 base and J by 3 bases, with 12 bases of the junction left unmatched. This CDR3 spans 19 amino acids. In DNA form, the CDR3 reads TGTGCCAGCAGCTTGTCGGGACTAGCGGTTACGGGAGGCTACAATGAGCAGTTCTTC. Its translation is CASSLSGLAVTGGYNEQFF. The complete variable domain, with remaining parts taken from reference TRBV5-8 and TRBJ2-1, reads EAGVTQSPTHLIKTRGQQATLRCSPISGHTSVYWYQQALGLGLQFLLWYDEGEERNRGNFPPRFSGRQFPNYSSELNVNALELEDSALYLCASSLSGLAVTGGYNEQFFGPGTRLTVL.

The chain couples TRBV6-1 to TRBJ2-5; 7 bases are a match to TRBD1. The J call is uncertain, as TRBJ2-7 better fits the DNA end. This CDR3 has 15 amino acids. Germline V gene data show CDR1 as MNHNS and CDR2 as SASEGT. The CDR3 loop reads CASRMSGTVTYEQYF. CDR3 coding DNA: TGTGCCAGCAGAATGTCCGGGACAGTTACGTACGAGCAGTACTTC.

The chain joins TRBV5-1 to TRBJ2-3, with D maybe TRBD1 (5 bases). Trimming stripped 4 bases from V and 2 bases from J, with 17 bases between. CDR1 is SGHRS and CDR2 is YFSETQ in the germline V gene. The CDR3 is 16 residues long. Here the CDR3 reads CASSTTGFPDTDTQYF. In nucleotides, the CDR3 is TGCGCCAGCAGCACTACAGGCTTCCCAGACACAGATACGCAGTATTTT. The full variable domain, with the rest looked up from reference TRBV5-1 and TRBJ2-3, is KAGVTQTPRYLIKTRGQQVTLSCSPISGHRSVSWYQQTPGQGLQFLFEYFSETQRNKGNFPGRFSGRQFSNSRSEMNVSTLELGDSALYLCASSTTGFPDTDTQYFGPGTRLTVL.

This clone showed up just once. The V and J genes are TRBV14 and TRBJ1-2; unclear D gene. Trimming removed 1 base from V and 6 bases from J, with 9 bases in between. Germline values: CDR1 SGHDN, CDR2 FVKESK. The CDR3 covers 13 residues. The CDR3 spells CASSQGRGNGYTF. The CDR3 bases are TGTGCCAGCAGCCAAGGGCGGGGAAATGGCTACACCTTC.

The chain is built from TRBV19 and TRBJ2-1; D gene ambiguous. V dropped 5 bases and J dropped 2 bases, with 10 bases sitting between them. The germline V gene has CDR1 LNHDA and CDR2 SQIVND (reference sequence). CDR3 length equals 14 residues. The CDR3 reads CASSPFSAYNEQFF. As DNA, the CDR3 is TGTGCCAGTAGTCCCTTTTCGGCCTACAATGAGCAGTTCTTC.

This clone was detected only a few times. The chain combines TRBV9 with TRBJ1-2; TRBD1 might be the D (6 bases). The V and J ends lost 3 bases and 9 bases respectively, with 21 bases between them. CDR1 and CDR2 from the germline V gene are SGDLS and YYNGEE. CDR3 length: 15 amino acids. The CDR3 sequence: CASSAATGTTSSYTF. DNA for the CDR3: TGTGCCAGCAGCGCCGCGACAGGAACTACAAGTAGCTACACCTTC.

The CDR3 region is CASSSVRLVLEETQYF. The CDR3 DNA reads as TGTGCCAGCAGTTCCGTCCGGTTAGTTTTGGAAGAGACCCAGTACTTC. The chain combines TRBV28 with TRBJ2-5, with D hard to call. V was trimmed by 4 bases and J by 3 bases, leaving 18 bases between them. There are 16 residues in the CDR3. Germline V gives CDR1 MDHEN, CDR2 SYDVKM.

With respect to this clone: This sample includes further DNA sequences coding for the same CDR3. The chain joins TRBV18 to TRBJ2-1; 8 nucleotides match TRBD1. V lost 3 bases and J lost 2; bases outside the gene matches: 3. The CDR3 sequence is 15 residues long. Germline CDR1 reads KGHSH; CDR2 reads LQKENI. The CDR3 sequence is CASSPGTGAYNEQFF. In DNA form, the CDR3 reads TGTGCCAGCTCACCGGGGACAGGAGCCTACAATGAGCAGTTCTTC.

The V call is TRBV6-5, the J call TRBJ2-5, with a weak D call TRBD1 (5 bases). In germline, CDR1 is MNHEY, CDR2 SVGAGI. This CDR3 comprises 15 residues. V lost 0 bases and J lost 2, with 10 bases in between. The CDR3: CASSYSRDRQETQYF. In DNA, the CDR3 is TGTGCCAGCAGTTACTCCCGAGACAGACAAGAGACCCAGTACTTC.

This clone was seen a single time. The V gene is TRBV25-1, the J gene TRBJ2-3; 11 bases are shared with TRBD2. The V segment lost 4 bases and the J segment 2 bases; nucleotides outside the gene matches: 11. CDR3 size: 18 residues. The germline CDR1 and CDR2 sequences are MGHDK and SYGVNS. The chain's CDR3 is CASSGLLRLAGSTDTQYF. In nucleotides, the CDR3 is TGTGCCAGCAGTGGACTTTTGAGACTAGCGGGGTCCACAGATACGCAGTATTTT.

This clone has a single count. The chain combines TRBV5-4 with TRBJ2-7; 10 bases fit TRBD2. From germline, CDR1 is SGHNT and CDR2 YYREEE (reference sequence). Trimming at V came to 4 bases and at J to 4 bases, leaving 14 bases not matched to a gene. The CDR3 runs to 17 residues. The CDR3 loop reads CASSLVPSGSRVYEQYF. DNA of the CDR3: TGTGCCAGCAGCCTCGTCCCTAGCGGGAGTAGGGTGTACGAGCAGTACTTC.

The V and J genes are TRBV6-5 and TRBJ1-2; D might be TRBD1 (5 bases). V dropped 2 bases and J dropped 2 bases, with 15 bases sitting between them. The germline V gene has CDR1 MNHEY and CDR2 SVGAGI. The length of the CDR3 is 16 residues. CDR3 in DNA: TGTGCCAGCAGTTACCCCTCCGCCACAGGCAACTATGGCTACACCTTC. Translated: CASSYPSATGNYGYTF.

This chain joins TRBV6-1 and TRBJ1-1; D uncertain. V gave up 7 bases and J gave up 8 bases, with 17 bases separating them. Germline V gene lookup returns CDR1 MNHNS and CDR2 SASEGT. CDR3 length: 13 amino acids. CDR3 nucleotides: TGTGCCAGCACCCTGCTAGAGGCAGCCGAAGCTTTCTTT. Amino acid sequence: CASTLLEAAEAFF.

This rearrangement joins TRBV7-9 to TRBJ2-3; TRBD2 matches at 12 bases. The CDR3 loop spans 16 amino acids. Germline V gene data show CDR1 as SEHNR and CDR2 as FQNEAQ (reference sequence). With 3 bases clipped from V and 5 bases from J, the junction kept 6 bases outside the gene matches. CDR3 bases: TGTGCCAGCAGCTTGAGACTAGCGGGAGAAGAAGATACGCAGTATTTT. This sequence encodes CASSLRLAGEEDTQYF.

This chain links TRBV2 with TRBJ2-1; possibly TRBD1 for D (6 bases). The CDR3 runs 14 residues. The germline V gene has CDR1 SNHLY and CDR2 FYNNEI. Deletions cut 6 bases from V and 12 bases from J, with 21 bases between. The CDR3 sequence is CASSGPSEGVGQFF. For the CDR3, the DNA is TGTGCCAGCAGCGGCCCGAGCGAGGGGGTGGGGCAGTTCTTC.

This chain links TRBV28 with TRBJ2-5; 7 bases map to TRBD1. The CDR3 is 14 residues long. Trimming cost V 7 bases and J 1 base; bases outside gene matches: 6. Germline V gene lookup returns CDR1 MDHEN and CDR2 SYDVKM. CDR3 region: CASTLDRSQETQYF. In DNA, the CDR3 is TGTGCCAGCACCCTGGACAGGAGCCAAGAGACCCAGTACTTC.

This clone came up once. The chain combines TRBV11-3 with TRBJ2-1; 11 bases map to TRBD1. V trimming: 0 bases; J trimming: 5 bases; junction bases outside the gene matches: 15. This CDR3 contains 20 residues. CDR1 and CDR2 (germline): SGHNT, YENEEA. The CDR3 protein is CASSLDGQGALAGPNNEQFF. In DNA, the CDR3 is TGTGCCAGCAGCTTAGACGGACAGGGGGCCTTAGCGGGCCCGAACAATGAGCAGTTCTTC.

The genes are TRBV2 and TRBJ2-2, with TRBD2 identical over 8 bases. The CDR3 covers 14 residues. The germline CDR1 and CDR2 sequences are SNHLY and FYNNEI. Trimming cost V 8 bases and J 6 bases; bases outside gene matches: 8. In DNA form, the CDR3 reads TGTGCCAGCTCCTACTCGGGAGGGGCCGGGGAGCTGTTTTTT. Its protein product is CASSYSGGAGELFF.

This chain's CDR3 is CASSPLSGTPYNEQFF. The CDR3 DNA is TGTGCCAGCAGTCCCCTTAGCGGGACCCCTTACAATGAGCAGTTCTTC. The chain uses TRBV5-6 and TRBJ2-1, with 8 bases matching TRBD2. The germline V gene has CDR1 SGHDT and CDR2 YYEEEE. V lost 5 bases, J lost 4 bases, and 11 bases stayed unmatched. The CDR3 has 16 amino acids.

The gene calls are TRBV5-8 and TRBJ2-3, with D maybe TRBD1 (7 bases). The germline CDR1 and CDR2 sequences are SGHTS and YDEGEE. V lost 5 bases to trimming and J lost 0 bases, with 16 bases between them. The CDR3 extends over 16 amino acids. CDR3 sequence reads: CASRSDQGGSTDTQYF. CDR3 bases: TGTGCCAGCAGATCAGATCAGGGGGGAAGCACAGATACGCAGTATTTT.

Concerning this clone: The sample carries other DNA sequences with the same CDR3. The V and J genes are TRBV5-1 and TRBJ2-2, with TRBD1 identical over 10 bases. The J segment lost 0 bases and the V segment lost 2 bases, leaving 1 base of the junction unmatched. Per germline, CDR1 SGHRS and CDR2 YFSETQ. The CDR3 is made up of 16 amino acids. The DNA of the CDR3 is TGCGCCAGCAGCTTCGGACAGGGGGCGAACACCGGGGAGCTGTTTTTT. Its translation: CASSFGQGANTGELFF.

The chain employs TRBV30 and TRBJ2-3; D is perhaps TRBD1 (6 bases). With 0 bases removed from V and 5 bases from J, the gap between germline ends came to 15 bases. There are 15 residues in the CDR3. Germline CDR1 GTSNPN, CDR2 SVGIG (reference sequence). The CDR3 reads CAWSVLGQPLDTQYF. The CDR3 region has the DNA TGTGCCTGGAGTGTACTTGGACAGCCCCTAGATACGCAGTATTTT.